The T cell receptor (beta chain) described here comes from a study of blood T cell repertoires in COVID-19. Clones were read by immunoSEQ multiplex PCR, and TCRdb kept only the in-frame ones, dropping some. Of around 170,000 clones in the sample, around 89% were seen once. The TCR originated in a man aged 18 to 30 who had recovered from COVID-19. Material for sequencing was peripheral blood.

The CDR3 is CASSYDRGINTDTQYF. CDR3 sequence (DNA): TGTGCCAGCAGTTACGACAGGGGAATAAACACAGATACGCAGTATTTT. The chain is built from TRBV6-5 and TRBJ2-3, with TRBD1 identical over 8 bases. The CDR3 has 16 amino acids. Germline CDR1 reads MNHEY; CDR2 reads SVGAGI. Trimming removed 2 bases from V and 2 bases from J; junction bases left unmatched: 6.